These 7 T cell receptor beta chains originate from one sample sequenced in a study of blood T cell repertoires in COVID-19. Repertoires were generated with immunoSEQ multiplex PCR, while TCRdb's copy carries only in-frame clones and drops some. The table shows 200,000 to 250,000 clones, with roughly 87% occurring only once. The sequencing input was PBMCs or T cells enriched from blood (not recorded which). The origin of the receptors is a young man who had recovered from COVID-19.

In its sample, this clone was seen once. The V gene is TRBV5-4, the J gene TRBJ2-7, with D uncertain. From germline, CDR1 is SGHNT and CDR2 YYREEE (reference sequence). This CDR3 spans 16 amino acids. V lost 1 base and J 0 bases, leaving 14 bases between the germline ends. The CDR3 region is CASSLSPDRSSYEQYF. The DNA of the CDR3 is TGTGCCAGCAGCTTGTCTCCCGACCGGAGCTCCTACGAGCAGTACTTC.

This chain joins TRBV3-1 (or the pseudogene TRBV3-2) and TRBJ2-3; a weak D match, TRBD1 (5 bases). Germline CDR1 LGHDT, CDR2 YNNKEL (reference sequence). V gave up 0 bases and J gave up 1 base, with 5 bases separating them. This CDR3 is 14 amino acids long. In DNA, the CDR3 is TGTGCCAGCAGCCAAGAAGGGGGCACAGATACGCAGTATTTT. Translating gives CASSQEGGTDTQYF.

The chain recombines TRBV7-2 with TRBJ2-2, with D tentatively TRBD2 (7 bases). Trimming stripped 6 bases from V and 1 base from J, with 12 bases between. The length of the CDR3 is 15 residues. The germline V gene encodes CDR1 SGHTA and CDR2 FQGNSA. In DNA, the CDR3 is TGTGCCAGCAGGAGGGGGGGACAGAACACCGGGGAGCTGTTTTTT. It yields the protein CASRRGGQNTGELFF.

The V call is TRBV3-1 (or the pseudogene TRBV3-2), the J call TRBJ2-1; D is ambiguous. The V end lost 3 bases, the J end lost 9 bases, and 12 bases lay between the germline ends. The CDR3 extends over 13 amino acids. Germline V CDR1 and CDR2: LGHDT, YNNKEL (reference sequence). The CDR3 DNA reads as TGTGCCAGCAGCCAGGCGGTTTCTGGTGAGCAGTTCTTC. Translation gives CASSQAVSGEQFF.

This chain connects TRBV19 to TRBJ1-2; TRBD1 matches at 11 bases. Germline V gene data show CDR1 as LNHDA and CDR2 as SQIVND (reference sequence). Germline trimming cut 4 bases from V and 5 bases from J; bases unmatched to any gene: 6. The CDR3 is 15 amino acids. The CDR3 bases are TGTGCCAGTAGTACTGGGACAGGGGGTGGATATGGCTACACCTTC. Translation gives CASSTGTGGGYGYTF.

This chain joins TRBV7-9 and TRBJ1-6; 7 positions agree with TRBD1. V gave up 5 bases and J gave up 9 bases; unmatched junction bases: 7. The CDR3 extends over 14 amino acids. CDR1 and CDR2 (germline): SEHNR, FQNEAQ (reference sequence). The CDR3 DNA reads TGTGCCAGCAGCGCCACAGGGGACGGTTCACCCCTCCACTTT. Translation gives CASSATGDGSPLHF.

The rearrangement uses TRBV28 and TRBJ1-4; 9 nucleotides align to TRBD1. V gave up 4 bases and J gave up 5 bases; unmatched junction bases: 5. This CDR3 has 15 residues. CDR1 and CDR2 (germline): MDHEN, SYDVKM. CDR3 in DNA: TGTGCCAGCAGTTCTATCGGACAGGGGAATGAAAAACTGTTTTTT. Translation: CASSSIGQGNEKLFF.